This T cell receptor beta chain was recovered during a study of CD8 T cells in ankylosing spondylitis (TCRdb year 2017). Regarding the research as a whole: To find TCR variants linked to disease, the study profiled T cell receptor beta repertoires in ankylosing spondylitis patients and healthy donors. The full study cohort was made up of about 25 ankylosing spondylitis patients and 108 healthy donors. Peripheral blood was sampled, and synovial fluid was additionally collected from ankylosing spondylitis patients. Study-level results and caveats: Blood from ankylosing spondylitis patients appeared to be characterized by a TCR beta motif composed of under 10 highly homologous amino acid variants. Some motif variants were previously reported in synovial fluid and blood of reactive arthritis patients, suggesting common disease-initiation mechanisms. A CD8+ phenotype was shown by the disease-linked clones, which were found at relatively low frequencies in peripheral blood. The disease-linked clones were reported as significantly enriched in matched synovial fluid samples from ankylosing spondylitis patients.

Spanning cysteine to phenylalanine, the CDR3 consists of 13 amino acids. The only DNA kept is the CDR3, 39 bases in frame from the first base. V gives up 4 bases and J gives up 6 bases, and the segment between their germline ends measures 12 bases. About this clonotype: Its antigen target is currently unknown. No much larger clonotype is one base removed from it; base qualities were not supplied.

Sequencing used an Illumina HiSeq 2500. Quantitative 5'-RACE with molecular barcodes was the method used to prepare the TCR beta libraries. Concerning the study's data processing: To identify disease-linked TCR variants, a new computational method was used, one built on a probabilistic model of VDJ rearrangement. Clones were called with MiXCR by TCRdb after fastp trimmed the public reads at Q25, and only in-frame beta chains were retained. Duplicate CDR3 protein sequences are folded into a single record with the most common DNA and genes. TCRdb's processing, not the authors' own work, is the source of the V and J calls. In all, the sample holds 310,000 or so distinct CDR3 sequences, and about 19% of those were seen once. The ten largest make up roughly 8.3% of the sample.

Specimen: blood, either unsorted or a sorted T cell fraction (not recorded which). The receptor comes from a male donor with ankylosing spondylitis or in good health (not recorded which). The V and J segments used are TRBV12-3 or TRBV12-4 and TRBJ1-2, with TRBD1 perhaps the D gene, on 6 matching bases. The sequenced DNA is TGTGCCAGCAGTTCGAACAGGGCGCATGGCTACACCTTC. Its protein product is CASSSNRAHGYTF.